These 15 T cell receptor beta chains came from one sample sequenced in a study of long-term antiretroviral therapy in people with HIV. Assay version v3.0 of immunoSEQ was used, and it was run at survey level. Assay used: immunoSEQ multiplex PCR; TCRdb lists only in-frame clones, some missing. The sample has approximately 26,000 clones; approximately 89% are singletons. Sample: unsorted PBMCs, taken 3.1 years after starting antiretroviral therapy. These receptors all stem from a man between 18 and 29 years old with HIV.

The rearrangement joins TRBV9 to TRBJ1-5; no definite D call. The CDR3 runs to 14 residues. V was pared by 2 bases and J by 2 bases, with 8 bases between. The V gene's germline CDR1 is SGDLS and CDR2 YYNGEE. The CDR3 bases are TGTGCCAGCAGCGTTTCCGGGGGCAATCAGCCCCAGCATTTT. Protein sequence: CASSVSGGNQPQHF.

V is TRBV27 and J is TRBJ2-1; D not certain. This CDR3 spans 13 amino acids. V lost 1 base and J lost 9, with 10 bases in between. The germline V gene has CDR1 MNHEY and CDR2 SMNVEV (reference sequence). Here the CDR3 DNA reads TGTGCCAGCAGTTTATGGAGCAGCAGTGAGCAGTTCTTC. This codes for CASSLWSSSEQFF.

The chain recombines TRBV2 with TRBJ2-7; D might be TRBD2 (6 bases). The CDR3 is made up of 15 amino acids. Germline V CDR1 and CDR2: SNHLY, FYNNEI. V was clipped by 6 bases and J by 3 bases, with 18 bases between them. CDR3: CASREGPVSGYEQYF. CDR3 bases: TGTGCCAGCAGGGAGGGCCCTGTTAGCGGCTACGAGCAGTACTTC.

The chain is built from TRBV18 and TRBJ2-3, with TRBD2 as a possible D gene (6 bases). The V end lost 3 bases, the J end lost 8 bases, and 9 bases lay between the germline ends. The CDR3 runs 12 residues. The germline V gene encodes CDR1 KGHSH and CDR2 LQKENI. The CDR3 spells CASSPQEGTQYF. CDR3 nucleotide sequence: TGTGCCAGCTCACCGCAGGAGGGTACGCAGTATTTT.

V usage is TRBV7-2 and J usage is TRBJ2-2; possible D gene TRBD2, 5 bases. Trimming removed 5 bases from V and 5 bases from J, with 12 bases in between. This CDR3 spans 14 amino acids. Germline V gene lookup returns CDR1 SGHTA and CDR2 FQGNSA. The CDR3 loop reads CASSPRGNTGELFF. The DNA for the CDR3 is TGTGCCAGCAGCCCCCGAGGGAATACCGGGGAGCTGTTTTTT.

This clone is a singleton in its sample. The rearrangement uses TRBV23-1 and TRBJ1-3; tentative D call: TRBD1 (5 bases). TRBV23-1 is assigned to the ORF class and has an uncertain function. The CDR3 length is 13 residues. V dropped 7 bases and J dropped 0 bases, with 7 bases sitting between them. The CDR3 coding sequence is TGCGCCAGCAACAGGAGCTCTGGAAACACCATATATTTT. Translated: CASNRSSGNTIYF.

This chain joins TRBV6-5 and TRBJ2-7, with D possibly TRBD1 on 5 matching bases. The V end was cut by 2 bases, the J end by 3 bases, with 8 bases between. Per the germline V gene, CDR1 is MNHEY and CDR2 is SVGAGI. There are 13 residues in the CDR3. The CDR3 sequence is CASSYNRYYEQYF. Here the CDR3 DNA reads TGTGCCAGCAGTTACAACAGGTACTACGAGCAGTACTTC.

V and J are TRBV18 and TRBJ1-1, with TRBD1 matching 7 bases. Germline V CDR1 and CDR2: KGHSH, LQKENI. The CDR3 has 15 residues. Trimming took 4 bases from V and 1 from J; bases not matched to a gene: 6. The CDR3 DNA sequence: TGTGCCAGCTCACAAACTTGGACAGGGAACACTGAAGCTTTCTTT. Its protein is CASSQTWTGNTEAFF.

The chain is built from TRBV7-9 and TRBJ2-5; TRBD2 agrees at 8 bases. Germline values: CDR1 SEHNR, CDR2 FQNEAQ (reference sequence). After removal of 3 bases from V and 2 bases from J, the junction contained 11 bases not matched to a gene. The CDR3 spans 17 residues. CDR3 nucleotide sequence: TGTGCCAGCAGCTTCCCTGCCAGACTAGCGCTACAAGAGACCCAGTACTTC. It encodes CASSFPARLALQETQYF.

This chain uses TRBV6-5 with TRBJ2-5, with D perhaps matching TRBD2 (6 bases). V lost 0 bases and J 1 base, leaving 9 bases between the germline ends. Germline V gene lookup returns CDR1 MNHEY and CDR2 SVGAGI. This CDR3 has 15 amino acids. The CDR3 sequence: CASSYSGGPQETQYF. Here the CDR3 DNA reads TGTGCCAGCAGTTACTCGGGGGGACCCCAAGAGACCCAGTACTTC.

This clone was counted once. V gene TRBV19 combines with J gene TRBJ1-5; tentative D call: TRBD1 (6 bases). Germline lookup yields CDR1 LNHDA and CDR2 SQIVND (reference sequence). The length of the CDR3 is 19 residues. V lost 6 bases, J lost 0 bases, and 24 bases lay in between. As DNA, the CDR3 is TGTGCCAGTAGAAAAAGGGCAGGGGATGGGGGTTATAGCAATCAGCCCCAGCATTTT. It encodes CASRKRAGDGGYSNQPQHF.

The chain combines TRBV6-1 with TRBJ1-2; the D is unclear. The CDR3 spans 13 residues. The V end lost 2 bases, the J end lost 7 bases, and 11 bases lay between the germline ends. Per the germline V gene, CDR1 is MNHNS and CDR2 is SASEGT. This chain's CDR3 is CASSELGHSGYTF. CDR3 coding DNA: TGTGCCAGCAGTGAACTTGGGCATTCTGGCTACACCTTC.

The chain is built from TRBV10-3 and TRBJ1-6; D unclear. V dropped 0 bases and J dropped 7 bases, with 10 bases sitting between them. Germline loops: CDR1 ENHRY, CDR2 SYGVKD. CDR3 size: 15 residues. This CDR3 reads CAISESGEINSPLHF. The DNA of the CDR3 is TGTGCCATCAGTGAGTCGGGCGAAATCAATTCACCCCTCCACTTT.

This chain links TRBV5-4 with TRBJ2-3; TRBD2 might be the D (6 bases). Germline V gene lookup returns CDR1 SGHNT and CDR2 YYREEE (reference sequence). The CDR3 is 15 amino acids. The germline V and J ends were trimmed by 1 base and 0 bases, with 9 bases remaining between them. CDR3 amino acids: CASSLSLASTDTQYF. The CDR3 region has the DNA TGTGCCAGCAGCTTGAGTCTAGCGAGCACAGATACGCAGTATTTT.

In DNA, the CDR3 is TGTGCCAGCGGGTTGCGGGGGCTGGAGACCCAGTACTTC. Its protein is CASGLRGLETQYF. V gene TRBV27 combines with J gene TRBJ2-5; D might be TRBD2 (7 bases). Germline CDR1 and CDR2: MNHEY and SMNVEV (reference sequence). Trimming took off 8 bases at V and 5 bases at J, with 15 bases between the two ends. This CDR3 has 13 residues.